These 19 T cell receptor beta chains share one sample of origin, sequenced in a study of blood T cells in healthy people across ages. Through a sample-barcoded 5' primer and a J-beta primer mix, a second PCR was run for about 6 to 11 cycles. From the 5' RACE reads, TCRdb called clonotypes with MiXCR, one entry per CDR3 protein. Of fewer than 600,000 distinct CDR3 sequences listed, about 27% are singletons. These data are also associated with another study on T cells of mothers and their children.

Sequencing was performed on blood. The receptors come from a boy younger than 10 in good health.

This clonotype was seen only a few times. Just one base apart from a much larger clone, this may be a read error. The chain carries TRBV9 and TRBJ2-5; 8 bases agree with TRBD1. The V and J ends lost 4 bases and 1 base, in that order; junction bases with no gene match: 3. Germline values: CDR1 SGDLS, CDR2 YYNGEE. The CDR3 runs 14 residues. The CDR3 bases are TGTGCCAGCAGCCGGACAGGGTTCCAAGAGACCCAGTACTTC. It encodes CASSRTGFQETQYF.

This chain connects TRBV12-3 or TRBV12-4 to TRBJ2-1, with 11 bases aligning to TRBD2. The V gene end was trimmed by 4 bases and the J gene end by 6 bases; junction bases not matched to a gene: 5. CDR3 length: 15 amino acids. The CDR3 protein is CASSSLAGDLNEQFF. The CDR3 bases are TGTGCCAGCAGTTCACTAGCGGGGGACCTCAATGAGCAGTTCTTC.

The genes are TRBV29-1 and TRBJ2-5; no clear D. CDR1 and CDR2 (germline): SQVTM, ANQGSEA. The CDR3 loop spans 13 amino acids. V shed 4 bases and J shed 5 bases, with 14 bases lying between them. CDR3 coding DNA: TGCAGCGTTGGTGGAACAGATGGGGAGACCCAGTACTTC. Amino acid sequence: CSVGGTDGETQYF.

This clonotype showed up many times. The V gene is TRBV6-1, the J gene TRBJ1-6; D remains ambiguous. Trimming shortened V by 6 bases and J by 7 bases, and 10 bases separated the two germline ends. The CDR3 loop spans 13 amino acids. The germline CDR1 and CDR2 sequences are MNHNS and SASEGT. The CDR3 region is CASSTGENSPLHF. DNA of the CDR3: TGTGCCAGCAGCACCGGGGAAAATTCACCCCTCCACTTT.

This clonotype was picked up a small number of times. The chain is built from TRBV4-1 and TRBJ2-1, with D possibly being TRBD2 (6 bases). Germline CDR1 MGHRA, CDR2 YSYEKL. The CDR3 has 16 residues. The V gene lost 4 bases and the J gene lost 0 bases, with 13 bases spanning the gap. In nucleotides, the CDR3 is TGCGCCAGCAGCCCTCTAGCCGGGGGCTCCTACAATGAGCAGTTCTTC. Protein product: CASSPLAGGSYNEQFF.

The V call is TRBV28, the J call TRBJ2-4; 10 bases fit TRBD1. V lost 4 bases to trimming and J lost 2 bases; unmatched junction nucleotides: 5. This CDR3 has 16 amino acids. Germline CDR1 is MDHEN and CDR2 is SYDVKM. Written as DNA, the CDR3 is TGTGCCAGCAGTTCGCCGGGACAGGGGTCCAAAAACATTCAGTACTTC. Translating it yields CASSSPGQGSKNIQYF.

This clonotype was counted only a few times. This rearrangement joins TRBV20-1 to TRBJ2-2; TRBD1 matches 11 bases. V lost 1 base to trimming and J lost 6 bases; unmatched junction nucleotides: 7. The CDR3 is 16 amino acids. Germline CDR1 reads DFQATT; CDR2 reads SNEGSKA (reference sequence). This chain's CDR3 is CSARVGDRGRAGELFF. The CDR3 DNA reads as TGCAGTGCTAGAGTAGGGGACAGGGGGAGGGCCGGGGAGCTGTTTTTT.

This clonotype has just a few counts. V gene TRBV27 combines with J gene TRBJ1-2, with D tentatively TRBD1 (6 bases). The CDR3 extends over 14 amino acids. Germline CDR1 is MNHEY and CDR2 is SMNVEV (reference sequence). V was pared by 6 bases and J by 10 bases, with 21 bases between. The CDR3 loop is CASRVLLYRAVYTF. In DNA form, the CDR3 reads TGTGCCAGCAGGGTACTACTATACAGGGCCGTCTACACCTTC.

This clonotype was observed once. This CDR3 reads CSARTGGSQPQHF. The CDR3, as DNA: TGCAGTGCTAGAACAGGGGGGAGTCAGCCCCAGCATTTT. J is TRBJ1-5 and V is TRBV20-1; 8 positions agree with TRBD1. Germline CDR1 reads DFQATT; CDR2 reads SNEGSKA (reference sequence). CDR3 size: 13 residues. Trimming cost V 2 bases and J 6 bases; bases outside gene matches: 3.

The V and J genes are TRBV7-2 and TRBJ1-2, with TRBD1 as a possible D gene (5 bases). The germline gives CDR1 SGHTA, CDR2 FQGNSA. This CDR3 is built from 15 residues. The V and J ends lost 1 base and 2 bases respectively, with 11 bases between them. This CDR3 is CASSLVRARNYGYTF. The CDR3 nucleotides are TGTGCCAGCAGCTTAGTCAGGGCGCGGAACTATGGCTACACCTTC. Using reference TRBV7-2 and TRBJ1-2 for the parts outside the CDR3, the full variable domain is GAGVSQSPSNKVTEKGKDVELRCDPISGHTALYWYRQSLGQGLEFLIYFQGNSAPDKSGLPSDRFSAERTGGSVSTLTIQRTQQEDSAVYLCASSLVRARNYGYTFGSGTRLTVV.

This clonotype occurred a few times. This chain uses TRBV9 with TRBJ2-1; TRBD2 matches at 8 bases. The CDR3 runs 14 residues. V dropped 3 bases and J dropped 4; count of bases not matched to a gene: 3. Germline lookup yields CDR1 SGDLS and CDR2 YYNGEE. CDR3 nucleotides: TGTGCCAGCAGCGAAACTAGCGGATACAATGAGCAGTTCTTC. Protein sequence: CASSETSGYNEQFF.

This clonotype occurred a few times. The chain joins TRBV7-9 to TRBJ2-7, with 10 nucleotides matching TRBD2. Germline loops: CDR1 SEHNR, CDR2 FQNEAQ (reference sequence). The CDR3 consists of 15 residues. Germline trimming cut 5 bases from V and 5 bases from J; bases unmatched to any gene: 9. CDR3 DNA: TGTGCCAGCAGCCCCCCGGGACTAGCGATCCACGAGCAGTACTTC. Protein product: CASSPPGLAIHEQYF.

This clonotype was seen more than once but under ten times. Germline is not matched at one junction end, which may reflect a read error. The rearrangement links TRBV27 to TRBJ1-5, with D hard to call. The germline CDR1 and CDR2 sequences are MNHEY and SMNVEV (reference sequence). The CDR3 loop spans 14 amino acids. The CDR3 DNA follows: TGTGCCAGCAGTCAAACAGTGACCACTCAGCCTCAGCATTTT. Amino acids: CASSQTVTTQPQHF.

V usage is TRBV20-1 and J usage is TRBJ1-4; D ambiguous. With 0 bases removed from V and 5 bases from J, the gap between germline ends came to 7 bases. This CDR3 has 13 amino acids. CDR1 is DFQATT and CDR2 is SNEGSKA in the germline V gene (reference sequence). CDR3 loop: CSARDAKNEKLFF. CDR3 DNA: TGCAGTGCTAGAGATGCAAAAAATGAAAAACTGTTTTTT.

This chain connects TRBV7-7 to TRBJ2-5; 9 positions agree with TRBD1. Trimming removed 4 bases from V and 3 bases from J; junction bases left unmatched: 6. Germline V gene sequence: CDR1 SSHAT, CDR2 FNYEAQ (reference sequence). The CDR3 contains 15 residues. The CDR3 loop reads CASSSTDRGEETQYF. CDR3 sequence (DNA): TGTGCCAGCAGCTCCACGGACAGGGGAGAAGAGACCCAGTACTTC. Drawing the rest from reference TRBV7-7 and TRBJ2-5, the complete variable domain is GAGVSQSPRYKVTKRGQDVTLRCDPISSHATLYWYQQALGQGPEFLTYFNYEAQPDKSGLPSDRFSAERPEGSISTLTIQRTEQRDSAMYRCASSSTDRGEETQYFGPGTRLLVL.

The rearrangement uses TRBV5-1 and TRBJ2-2; 9 bases match TRBD1. Germline trimming cut 0 bases from V and 5 bases from J; bases unmatched to any gene: 20. The CDR3 has 21 amino acids. The germline gives CDR1 SGHRS, CDR2 YFSETQ. The CDR3 DNA reads as TGCGCCAGCAGCTTGGATACAGGGGGCGAAGGGTCAAATGTCGGGACCGGGGAGCTGTTTTTT. It codes for CASSLDTGGEGSNVGTGELFF. Looking up the rest from reference TRBV5-1 and TRBJ2-2 gives the full variable domain: KAGVTQTPRYLIKTRGQQVTLSCSPISGHRSVSWYQQTPGQGLQFLFEYFSETQRNKGNFPGRFSGRQFSNSRSEMNVSTLELGDSALYLCASSLDTGGEGSNVGTGELFFGEGSRLTVL.

This clonotype has just a few counts. V usage is TRBV9 and J usage is TRBJ1-2; D may be TRBD1 (5 bases). The CDR3 is 12 amino acids. CDR1 SGDLS and CDR2 YYNGEE come from the germline V gene. V lost 0 bases, J lost 7 bases, and 7 bases lay in between. The CDR3 region is CASSVAGLGYTF. CDR3 in DNA: TGTGCCAGCAGCGTAGCGGGGCTTGGCTACACCTTC.

This clonotype was observed a few times. The J gene is TRBJ2-3, the V gene TRBV6-5, with 9 bases aligning to TRBD2. This CDR3 region has 16 residues. Trimming at V came to 4 bases and at J to 2 bases, leaving 7 bases not matched to a gene. Germline assignment: CDR1 MNHEY and CDR2 SVGAGI. Here the CDR3 reads CASSSPGLAPTDTQYF. In DNA form, the CDR3 reads TGTGCCAGCAGTTCCCCGGGACTAGCACCCACAGATACGCAGTATTTT.

The V gene is TRBV13, the J gene TRBJ2-1; D is possibly TRBD2 (5 bases). Germline values: CDR1 PRHDT, CDR2 FYEKMQ (reference sequence). Trimming took off 0 bases at V and 2 bases at J, with 8 bases between the two ends. There are 15 residues in the CDR3. The CDR3, as DNA: TGTGCCAGCAGCTTAGGGCTAGCCCCCTACAATGAGCAGTTCTTC. Protein sequence: CASSLGLAPYNEQFF. The full variable domain, in which reference TRBV13 and TRBJ2-1 provide the parts outside the CDR3, is AAGVIQSPRHLIKEKRETATLKCYPIPRHDTVYWYQQGPGQDPQFLISFYEKMQSDKGSIPDRFSAQQFSDYHSELNMSSLELGDSALYFCASSLGLAPYNEQFFGPGTRLTVL.